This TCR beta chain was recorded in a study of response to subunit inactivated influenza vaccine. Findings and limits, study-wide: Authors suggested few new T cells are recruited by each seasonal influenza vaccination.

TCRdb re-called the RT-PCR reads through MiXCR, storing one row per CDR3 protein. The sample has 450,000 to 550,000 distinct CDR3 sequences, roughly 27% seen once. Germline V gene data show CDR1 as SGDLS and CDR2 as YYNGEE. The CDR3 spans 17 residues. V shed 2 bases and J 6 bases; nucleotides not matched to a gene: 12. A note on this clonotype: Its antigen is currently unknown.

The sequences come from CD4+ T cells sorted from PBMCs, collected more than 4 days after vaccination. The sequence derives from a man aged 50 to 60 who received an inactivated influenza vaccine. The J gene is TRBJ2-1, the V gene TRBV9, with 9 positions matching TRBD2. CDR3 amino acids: CASSVTGTSSLANEQFF. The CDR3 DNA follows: TGTGCCAGCAGCGTCACCGGGACTAGCTCCTTGGCCAATGAGCAGTTCTTC.